These 15 T cell receptor beta chains came from one sample sequenced in a study of cytomegalovirus exposure and HLA in healthy donors. The PCR used 60 Vbeta and 13 Jbeta primers. Sequencing was performed with immunoSEQ multiplex PCR; in TCRdb, only in-frame clones are kept and a portion is missing. In total, the table holds 200,000 or so clones. The sequenced sample consisted of PBMCs. These TCRs come from a boy younger than 18 in good health and CMV-seronegative.

The chain joins TRBV28 to TRBJ1-2, with a possible D match to TRBD1 (6 bases). CDR1 is MDHEN, CDR2 SYDVKM, per germline. This CDR3 spans 16 amino acids. Trimming pared 5 bases from V and 6 bases from J, leaving 22 bases between. CDR3 region: CASSPPLGGGGNGYTF. CDR3 in DNA: TGTGCCAGCAGTCCCCCCCTCGGGGGGGGCGGTAATGGCTACACCTTC.

V gene TRBV18 combines with J gene TRBJ1-1; possible D gene TRBD1, 5 bases. Germline-derived CDR1 and CDR2 are KGHSH and LQKENI. V dropped 3 bases and J dropped 5 bases, with 19 bases sitting between them. The CDR3 is 16 amino acids. The CDR3 here is CASSPSRGVEGTEAFF. The CDR3 region has the DNA TGTGCCAGCTCACCTTCCCGGGGGGTGGAGGGAACTGAAGCTTTCTTT.

The chain employs TRBV6-5 and TRBJ1-1, with a tentative D call TRBD1 (6 bases). Germline V gene sequence: CDR1 MNHEY, CDR2 SVGAGI. The length of the CDR3 is 13 residues. Trimming took off 2 bases at V and 5 bases at J, with 9 bases between the two ends. DNA for the CDR3: TGTGCCAGCAGTTACGAGGACAGTACTGAAGCTTTCTTT. Protein: CASSYEDSTEAFF.

J is TRBJ2-3 and V is TRBV7-9; D not certain. The V end was cut by 3 bases, the J end by 4 bases, with 5 bases between. Germline-derived CDR1 and CDR2 are SEHNR and FQNEAQ (reference sequence). This CDR3 comprises 12 residues. CDR3 region: CASSFESDTQYF. The CDR3 region has the DNA TGTGCCAGCAGCTTCGAGTCAGATACGCAGTATTTT. Full variable domain (rest looked up from reference TRBV7-9 and TRBJ2-3): DTGVSQNPRHKITKRGQNVTFRCDPISEHNRLYWYRQTLGQGPEFLTYFQNEAQLEKSRLLSDRFSAERPKGSFSTLEIQRTEQGDSAMYLCASSFESDTQYFGPGTRLTVL.

This sequence joins TRBV7-2 and TRBJ1-2; D not resolved. Germline V lookup: CDR1 SGHTA, CDR2 FQGNSA. V dropped 7 bases and J dropped 4 bases, with 10 bases sitting between them. The length of the CDR3 is 12 residues. Here the CDR3 DNA reads TGTGCCAGCATCCAGAGCGCCTATGGCTACACCTTC. Translating gives CASIQSAYGYTF.

V usage is TRBV4-2 and J usage is TRBJ2-1; 11 bases fit TRBD2. J was trimmed by 8 bases and V by 0 bases; bases with no gene match: 6. This CDR3 spans 16 amino acids. The germline CDR1 and CDR2 sequences are LGHNA and YNFKEQ. DNA of the CDR3: TGTGCCAGCAGCCAAGACCGTAGCGGGGGGGTCGATGAGCAGTTCTTC. Translation: CASSQDRSGGVDEQFF.

V gene TRBV2 combines with J gene TRBJ1-1; the D is unclear. V gave up 1 base and J gave up 0 bases, with 9 bases separating them. The CDR3 sequence is 15 residues long. The V gene's germline CDR1 is SNHLY and CDR2 FYNNEI. Here the CDR3 DNA reads TGTGCCAGCAGTGAAGAGCCTTTTATGAACACTGAAGCTTTCTTT. Residues: CASSEEPFMNTEAFF. The complete variable domain, with remaining parts taken from reference TRBV2 and TRBJ1-1, reads EPEVTQTPSHQVTQMGQEVILRCVPISNHLYFYWYRQILGQKVEFLVSFYNNEISEKSEIFDDQFSVERPDGSNFTLKIRSTKLEDSAMYFCASSEEPFMNTEAFFGQGTRLTVV.

The chain couples TRBV19 to TRBJ1-1; no clear D. V was cut by 5 bases and J by 1 base, with 5 bases left in between. Germline V gene sequence: CDR1 LNHDA, CDR2 SQIVND (reference sequence). CDR3 length equals 12 residues. This CDR3 is CASSPQNTEAFF. As DNA, the CDR3 is TGTGCCAGTAGTCCACAGAACACTGAAGCTTTCTTT.

This rearrangement joins TRBV4-1 to TRBJ2-7, with TRBD1 matching 7 bases. The germline gives CDR1 MGHRA, CDR2 YSYEKL. The CDR3 extends over 14 amino acids. The ends lost 5 bases at V and 5 bases at J; junction bases unmatched: 9. As DNA, the CDR3 is TGCGCCAGCAGCACAGGGAACAGGGGCGACGAGCAGTACTTC. This sequence encodes CASSTGNRGDEQYF.

This chain uses TRBV27 with TRBJ2-6; D is uncertain. Germline V gene data show CDR1 as MNHEY and CDR2 as SMNVEV (reference sequence). The CDR3 extends over 16 amino acids. Trimming left V 0 bases short and J 3 bases short, with 9 bases between. In nucleotides, the CDR3 is TGTGCCAGCAGTTTATCGCGAGGTGTTGGGGCCAACGTCCTGACTTTC. It codes for CASSLSRGVGANVLTF.

The chain recombines TRBV5-1 with TRBJ2-2; D might be TRBD2 (6 bases). This CDR3 contains 15 residues. Trimming left V 0 bases short and J 5 bases short, with 11 bases between. Germline loops: CDR1 SGHRS, CDR2 YFSETQ. The chain's CDR3 is CASSLEAGPTGELFF. The CDR3, as DNA: TGCGCCAGCAGCTTGGAGGCGGGACCAACCGGGGAGCTGTTTTTT.

This chain joins TRBV7-9 and TRBJ2-7; TRBD1 aligns across 11 bases. The V and J ends lost 6 bases and 3 bases, in that order; junction bases with no gene match: 7. This CDR3 contains 15 residues. CDR1 is SEHNR, CDR2 FQNEAQ, per germline (reference sequence). The CDR3 DNA follows: TGTGCCAGCAGTAGAGGACAGGGGGCGAACTACGAGCAGTACTTC. It translates to CASSRGQGANYEQYF.

Concerning this clone: A read error may produce the germline difference seen at one junction end. V and J are TRBV11-2 and TRBJ2-2, with TRBD1 identical over 12 bases. This CDR3 spans 18 amino acids. Germline assignment: CDR1 SGHAT and CDR2 FQNNGV. As DNA, the CDR3 is TGTGCCAGCAGACAAAAGCCGGGACAGGGGGCGAAGACCGGGGAGCTGTTTTTT. It encodes CASRQKPGQGAKTGELFF.

The V call is TRBV7-3, the J call TRBJ2-2, with D possibly TRBD2 on 7 matching bases. Trimming took off 5 bases at V and 7 bases at J, with 20 bases between the two ends. In germline, CDR1 is SGHTA, CDR2 FQGTGA. The CDR3 covers 16 residues. The CDR3 DNA is TGTGCCAGCAGCCTCTCCCGACGGGGGGCCGGCGGGGAGCTGTTTTTT. Residues: CASSLSRRGAGGELFF.

This chain joins TRBV11-2 and TRBJ2-7; the D gene is possibly TRBD1 (5 bases). This CDR3 comprises 11 residues. Germline CDR1 is SGHAT and CDR2 is FQNNGV. Trimming cost V 5 bases and J 9 bases, with 11 bases left between them. The DNA of the CDR3 is TGTGCCAGCAGCCCCCGGACAAGGCAGTACTTC. Translated: CASSPRTRQYF.